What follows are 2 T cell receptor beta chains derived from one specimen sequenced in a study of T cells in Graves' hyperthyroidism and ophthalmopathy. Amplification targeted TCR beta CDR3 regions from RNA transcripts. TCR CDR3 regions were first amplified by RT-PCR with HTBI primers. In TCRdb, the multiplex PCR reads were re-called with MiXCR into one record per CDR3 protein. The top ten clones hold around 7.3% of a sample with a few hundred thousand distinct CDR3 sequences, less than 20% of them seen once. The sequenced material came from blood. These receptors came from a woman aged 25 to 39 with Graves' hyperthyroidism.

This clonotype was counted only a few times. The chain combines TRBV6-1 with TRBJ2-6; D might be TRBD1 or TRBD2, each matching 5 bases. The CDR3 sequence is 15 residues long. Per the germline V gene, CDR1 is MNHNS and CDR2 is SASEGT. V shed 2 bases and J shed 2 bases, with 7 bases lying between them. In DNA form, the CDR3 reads TGTGCCAGCAGTGAAAGGGGACCTGGGGCCAACGTCCTGACTTTC. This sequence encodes CASSERGPGANVLTF.

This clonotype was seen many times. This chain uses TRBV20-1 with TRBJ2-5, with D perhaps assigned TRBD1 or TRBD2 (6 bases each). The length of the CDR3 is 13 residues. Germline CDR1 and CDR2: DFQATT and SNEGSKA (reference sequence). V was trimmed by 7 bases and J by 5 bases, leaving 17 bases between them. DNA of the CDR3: TGCAGTGGAGAGCGGAGGGGGAGGGAGACCCAGTACTTC. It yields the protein CSGERRGRETQYF.